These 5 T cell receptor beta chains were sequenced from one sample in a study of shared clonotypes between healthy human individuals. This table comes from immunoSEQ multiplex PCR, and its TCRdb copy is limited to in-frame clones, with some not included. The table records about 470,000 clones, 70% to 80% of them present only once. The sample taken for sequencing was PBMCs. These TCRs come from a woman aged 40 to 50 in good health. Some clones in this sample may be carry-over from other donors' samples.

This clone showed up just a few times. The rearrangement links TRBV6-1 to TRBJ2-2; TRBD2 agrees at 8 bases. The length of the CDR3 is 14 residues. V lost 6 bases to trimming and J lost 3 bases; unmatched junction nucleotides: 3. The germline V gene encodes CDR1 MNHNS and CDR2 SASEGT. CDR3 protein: CASRGLGHTGELFF. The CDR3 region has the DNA TGTGCCAGCAGGGGACTAGGGCACACCGGGGAGCTGTTTTTT.

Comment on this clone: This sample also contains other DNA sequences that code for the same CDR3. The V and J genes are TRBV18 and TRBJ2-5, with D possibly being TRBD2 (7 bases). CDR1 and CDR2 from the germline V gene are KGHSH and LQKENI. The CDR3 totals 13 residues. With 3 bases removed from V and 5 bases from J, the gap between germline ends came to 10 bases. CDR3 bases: TGTGCCAGCTCACCGGCGGGGGCGGAGACCCAGTACTTC. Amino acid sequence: CASSPAGAETQYF.

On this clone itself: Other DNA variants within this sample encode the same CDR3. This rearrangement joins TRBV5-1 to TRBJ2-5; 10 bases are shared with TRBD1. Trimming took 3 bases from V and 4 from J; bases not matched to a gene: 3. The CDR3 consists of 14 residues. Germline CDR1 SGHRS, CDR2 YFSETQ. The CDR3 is CASSSGQGGETQYF. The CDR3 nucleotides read TGCGCCAGCAGCTCAGGACAGGGGGGAGAGACCCAGTACTTC.

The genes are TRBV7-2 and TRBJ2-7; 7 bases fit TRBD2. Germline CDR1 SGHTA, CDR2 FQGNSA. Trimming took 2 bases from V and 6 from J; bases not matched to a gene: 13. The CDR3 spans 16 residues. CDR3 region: CASSLRGGRASGEQYF. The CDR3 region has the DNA TGTGCCAGCAGCTTAAGGGGCGGGAGAGCGTCTGGCGAGCAGTACTTC.

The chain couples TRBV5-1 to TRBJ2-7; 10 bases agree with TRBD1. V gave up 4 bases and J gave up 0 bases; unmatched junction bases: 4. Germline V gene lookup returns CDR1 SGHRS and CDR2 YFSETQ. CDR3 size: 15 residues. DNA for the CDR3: TGCGCCAGCAGCCCGAGACAGGGGGCCTCCTACGAGCAGTACTTC. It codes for CASSPRQGASYEQYF.